The present entry profiles one TCR beta chain with its context. The data are from a study of shared clonotypes between healthy human individuals. This CDR3 has 12 residues. Looked up from germline, CDR1 is MNHEY and CDR2 is SVGAGI. The V and J ends lost 4 bases and 12 bases, in that order; junction bases with no gene match: 5. TCRdb's copy holds only in-frame clones and misses some; the assay was immunoSEQ multiplex PCR. The sample has more than 2,000,000 clones; roughly nine tenths are singletons. Source material: naive CD4+ T cells sorted from blood. Documented subset: CD45RA+ positively selected. V and J are TRBV6-5 and TRBJ2-3; 9 bases match TRBD1. The clonotype was recovered from a man aged 18 to 30 in good health. The CDR3 spells CASSSTGGTQYF. The CDR3 nucleotides read TGTGCCAGCAGTTCCACAGGGGGCACTCAGTATTTT.